This TCR beta chain was sequenced during a study of blood T cell repertoires in COVID-19. The CDR3 contains 16 residues. The V and J ends lost 2 bases and 2 bases respectively, with 13 bases between them. Germline assignment: CDR1 MNHEY and CDR2 SVGEGT. Per the study methods: Reference gene primer amplification yielded estimated nucleated cell counts. Sequencing was performed with immunoSEQ multiplex PCR; in TCRdb, only in-frame clones are kept and a portion is missing. V and J calls plus clone size are reproduced from that table; the DNA served to infer D and trimming. The repertoire holds about half a million clones, with approximately 83% as singletons.

The TCR comes from a human donor in a cohort sampled during active COVID-19. This rearrangement joins TRBV6-2 or TRBV6-3 to TRBJ1-5, with a possible D match to TRBD1 (6 bases). Input material: peripheral blood. In nucleotides, the CDR3 is TGTGCCAGCAGTTACCCAACAGGGAGGGGCAATCAGCCCCAGCATTTT. Amino acids: CASSYPTGRGNQPQHF.